This T cell receptor beta chain was found in a study of shared clonotypes between healthy human individuals. The overall study: Researchers assigned three CD4 naive, three CD4 memory, two CD8 naive and one CD8 memory plate to each donor.

Note on this clone: Its antigen remains unidentified.

DNA at about 0.2 ug, tens of thousands of T cell genomes, went into sorted-subset replicate PCRs. Assay used: immunoSEQ multiplex PCR; TCRdb lists only in-frame clones, some missing. The sample contains 2 million to 2.5 million clones, around 95% of which appear only once. Trimming removed 3 bases at V and 3 bases at J, with 15 bases between. Germline V CDR1 and CDR2: KGHSH, LQKENI. CDR3 length: 16 amino acids. Notes on the study in general: Naive subsets usually exceeded memory subsets in estimated richness.

The receptor was derived from a man aged 18 to 30 in good health. V usage is TRBV18 and J usage is TRBJ1-5; a weak D match, TRBD1 (5 bases). The sequencing input was naive CD4+ T cells sorted from blood. Subset denoted: CD45RA+ positively selected. Written as DNA, the CDR3 is TGTGCCAGCTCACCTATGACAGCGGCTAACAATCAGCCCCAGCATTTT. Encoded protein: CASSPMTAANNQPQHF.